A selection of T cell receptor beta chains follows, all from one sample in a study of blood T cells in healthy people across ages. MiXCR, run by TCRdb on the 5' RACE reads, gives a single entry per CDR3 protein. The sample consists of about 780,000 distinct CDR3 sequences, 25% to 30% of them appearing once. These records were also assigned to another study, of T cells of mothers and their children.

The sequencing sample was made of blood. The receptors here all came from a boy between 10 and 17 years old in good health. The CDR3 runs from the conserved cysteine through the conserved F or W. A D gene is named only where the DNA matches it firmly. Size is stated for part of the rows, as once, few or many counts, or as a class when the clone is expanded.

d_call,j_call,v_call,clone_size,cdr3_aa,cdr3_nt
-,TRBJ2-1,TRBV28,-,CASRETGYEQFF,TGTGCCAGCAGGGAAACAGGGTATGAGCAGTTCTTC
TRBD1,TRBJ1-1,TRBV4-1,-,CASSQLQGAKTEAFF,TGCGCCAGCAGCCAACTACAGGGGGCGAAGACTGAAGCTTTCTTT
-,TRBJ2-5,TRBV7-6,few,CASSLLPTGRGSDQEETQYF,TGTGCCAGCAGCCTATTACCCACGGGCCGCGGTTCCGACCAAGAAGAGACCCAGTACTTC
-,TRBJ1-6,TRBV5-1,-,CASSLEGTSNSPLHF,TGCGCCAGCAGCTTGGAAGGGACATCAAATTCACCCCTCCACTTT
-,TRBJ2-3,TRBV6-2/TRBV6-3,-,CASSQAPNTQYF,TGTGCCAGCAGCCAGGCCCCCAATACGCAGTATTTT
-,TRBJ2-2,TRBV6-5,-,CASSYRVPGELFF,TGTGCCAGCAGTTACAGGGTCCCCGGGGAGCTGTTTTTT
-,TRBJ1-6,TRBV5-4,few,CASSQFVAAGSPLHF,TGTGCCAGCAGCCAGTTCGTCGCGGCAGGATCACCCCTCCACTTT
TRBD2,TRBJ2-3,TRBV3-1,few,CASSQVWRREGETDTQYF,TGTGCCAGCAGCCAAGTGTGGCGGCGGGAGGGGGAAACAGATACGCAGTATTTT
-,TRBJ2-2,TRBV5-1,few,CASSIEPDTNTGELFF,TGCGCCAGCAGCATAGAACCCGATACGAACACCGGGGAGCTGTTTTTT
-,TRBJ2-1,TRBV2,few,CASKAEGAVLIGREQFF,TGTGCCAGCAAGGCCGAGGGTGCAGTACTAATCGGGCGTGAGCAGTTCTTC
TRBD2,TRBJ2-1,TRBV7-2,-,CASSLFLAGGYNEQFF,TGTGCCAGCAGCTTATTCCTAGCGGGTGGGTACAATGAGCAGTTCTTC
-,TRBJ1-1,TRBV29-1,many,CSVVEVYVNTEAFF,TGCAGCGTTGTTGAGGTTTACGTGAACACTGAAGCTTTCTTT
-,TRBJ1-2,TRBV15,-,CATSRIETVYYGYTF,TGTGCCACCAGCAGAATAGAGACAGTCTACTATGGCTACACCTTC
TRBD2,TRBJ2-1,TRBV9,-,CASSALAGALYNEQFF,TGTGCCAGCAGCGCCCTAGCGGGGGCCCTATACAATGAGCAGTTCTTC
-,TRBJ2-7,TRBV2,-,CASRKAQGSYEQYF,TGTGCCAGCAGAAAAGCCCAGGGCTCCTACGAGCAGTACTTC
TRBD2,TRBJ2-7,TRBV28,-,CASSPPGGLRSEQYF,TGTGCCAGCAGTCCCCCGGGGGGGCTAAGAAGCGAGCAGTACTTC
-,TRBJ2-7,TRBV6-1,-,CASNPGRSYEQYF,TGTGCCAGCAACCCGGGACGGAGCTACGAGCAGTACTTC
TRBD2,TRBJ2-5,TRBV12-3/TRBV12-4,few,CASLGTSAQETQYF,TGTGCCAGCTTGGGGACTAGCGCTCAAGAGACCCAGTACTTC
TRBD1,TRBJ1-5,TRBV12-5,few,CASGFPTGGNQPQHF,TGTGCTAGTGGTTTCCCGACAGGGGGCAATCAGCCCCAGCATTTT
-,TRBJ2-7,TRBV2,-,CATGGGRSYEQYF,TGTGCCACTGGGGGGGGCAGGTCCTACGAGCAGTACTTC
-,TRBJ1-1,TRBV9,-,CASSVVGQHEAFF,TGTGCCAGCAGCGTAGTCGGACAGCATGAAGCTTTCTTT
-,TRBJ2-7,TRBV5-1,few,CASSLAPRTVSSYEQYF,TGCGCCAGCAGCTTGGCCCCTAGGACAGTTAGCTCCTACGAGCAGTACTTC
-,TRBJ2-7,TRBV3-1,-,CASSQRDELYEQYF,TGTGCCAGCAGCCAACGGGACGAACTCTACGAGCAGTACTTC
TRBD1,TRBJ2-1,TRBV9,-,CASSDGTGFNNEQFF,TGTGCCAGCAGCGATGGGACAGGGTTTAACAATGAGCAGTTCTTC
TRBD2,TRBJ2-5,TRBV7-2,-,CASSLRTSVGTQYF,TGTGCCAGCAGCCTTCGGACTAGCGTTGGGACCCAGTACTTC